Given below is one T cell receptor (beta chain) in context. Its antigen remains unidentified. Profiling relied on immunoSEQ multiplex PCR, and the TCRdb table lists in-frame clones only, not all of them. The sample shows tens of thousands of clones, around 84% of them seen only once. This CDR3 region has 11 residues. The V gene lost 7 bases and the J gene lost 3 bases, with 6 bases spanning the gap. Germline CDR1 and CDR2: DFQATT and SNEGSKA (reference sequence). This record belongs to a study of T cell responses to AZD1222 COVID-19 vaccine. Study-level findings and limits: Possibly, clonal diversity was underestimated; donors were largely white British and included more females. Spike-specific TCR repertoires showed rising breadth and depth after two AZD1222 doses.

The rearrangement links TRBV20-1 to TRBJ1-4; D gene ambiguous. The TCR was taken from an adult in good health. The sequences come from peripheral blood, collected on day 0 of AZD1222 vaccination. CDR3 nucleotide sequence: TGCAGTGGTGTTTCTAATGAAAAACTGTTTTTT. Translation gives CSGVSNEKLFF.